These T cell receptor beta chains were read from a single sample in a study of beta chain features in type 1 diabetes. Only in-frame clones appear in the TCRdb table, and some are missing; sequencing was by immunoSEQ multiplex PCR. The table includes 150,000 to 200,000 clones, approximately 7.8% detected once. Sequenced input: central memory CD4+ T cells from blood. These receptor sequences come from a woman in her thirties or forties with type 1 diabetes. Both conserved end residues are part of each CDR3. The order of the fields is clone size, J gene, D gene, V gene, CDR3 DNA, CDR3 protein. A D gene is named only where the DNA matches it firmly. Part of the rows lack a size; the others show once, few, many or a class for expanded clones.

. TRBJ1-3 TRBD1 TRBV7-2 TGTGCCAGCAGCTTCCCTGGGACAGGGCTCGGCTCTGGAAACACCATATATTTT CASSFPGTGLGSGNTIYF
. TRBJ1-1 TRBD1 TRBV6-6 TGTGCCAGCAGCCCGGACAGGGCCGCTTTCTTT CASSPDRAAFF
few TRBJ1-2 TRBD1 TRBV27 TGTGCCAGCAGTTTTACGGGGGACAGTATCTACACCTTC CASSFTGDSIYTF
few TRBJ2-5 . TRBV18 TGTGCCAGCTCATCCCAGAAGACCCAGTACTTC CASSSQKTQYF
. TRBJ1-5 . TRBV4-1 TGCGCCAGCAGCCAGGGCCAATCTATTTCCTACAATCAGCCCCAGCATTTT CASSQGQSISYNQPQHF
. TRBJ2-3 . TRBV5-1 TGCGCCAGCAGCTTGAACAGGAGAACCACAGATACGCAGTATTTT CASSLNRRTTDTQYF
few TRBJ2-2 . TRBV11-2 TGTGCCAGCAGCGACACACGCCGGGGGACGACCGGGGAGCTGTTTTTT CASSDTRRGTTGELFF
. TRBJ1-1 . TRBV10-3 TGTGCCATCAGTTCTTTACAGGGATCTGAAGCTTTCTTT CAISSLQGSEAFF
few TRBJ2-2 TRBD2 TRBV28 TGTGCCAGCAGTCGATCGGGACTAGCGGGAGAGAGGACCGGGGAGCTGTTTTTT CASSRSGLAGERTGELFF
. TRBJ1-5 TRBD1 TRBV19 TGTGCCAGTTGGGGACAGATCAATCAGCCCCAGCATTTT CASWGQINQPQHF
. TRBJ1-6 . TRBV7-2 TGTGCCAGCAGCTTACAGGGACAAAATAATTCACCCCTCCACTTT CASSLQGQNNSPLHF
many TRBJ2-2 . TRBV19 TGTGCCAGTAGTATAGTAGCCGGGGAGCTGTTTTTT CASSIVAGELFF
. TRBJ2-3 . TRBV28 TGTGCCAGCGATTCAGTTTCGGGGGGCGCATCAGATACGCAGTATTTT CASDSVSGGASDTQYF
few TRBJ1-5 . TRBV2 TGTGCCAGCTCAGGCCCGACGAGCAATCAGCCCCAGCATTTT CASSGPTSNQPQHF
. TRBJ1-5 . TRBV5-4 TGTGCCAGCAGCTTGGACAGGAATCAGCCCCAGCATTTT CASSLDRNQPQHF
. TRBJ2-7 TRBD1 TRBV28 TGTGCCAGCAGTTTAAACCTAAACCTTGGGACAGACTACTACGAGCAGTACTTC CASSLNLNLGTDYYEQYF
few TRBJ2-5 . TRBV9 TGTGCCAGCAGCGTAGGACTGCAAGAGACCCAGTACTTC CASSVGLQETQYF
. TRBJ2-7 TRBD1 TRBV7-3 TGTGCCAGCAGTCCGACCGGGACAGCTAACTCCTACGAGCAGTACTTC CASSPTGTANSYEQYF
many TRBJ2-3 TRBD2 TRBV7-2 TGTGCCAGCAGCTTAGTAGCGGGACTAGCGGGAGGTGATACGCAGTATTTT CASSLVAGLAGGDTQYF
few TRBJ2-7 TRBD2 TRBV7-9 TGTGCCAGCAGCCACGCTGGGGGGGGACCCCACGAGCAGTACTTC CASSHAGGGPHEQYF
few TRBJ2-5 TRBD1 TRBV29-1 TGCAGCGTTGGACAGGGAGAGACCCAGTACTTC CSVGQGETQYF
few TRBJ2-3 TRBD2 TRBV5-6 TGTGCCAGCGGTCGACTAGCGGGGTCAGATACGCAGTATTTT CASGRLAGSDTQYF
many TRBJ2-5 . TRBV29-1 TGCAGCGGTAGGGACTCCGAAGAGACCCAGTACTTC CSGRDSEETQYF
few TRBJ1-2 . TRBV29-1 TGCAGCGTTGAAGATCTATCAGGGATTGGCGGCTACACCTTC CSVEDLSGIGGYTF
. TRBJ1-6 . TRBV18 TGTGCCAGCTCAACCCTGGGACTGGCCGAGAGGGCACCCCTCCACTTT CASSTLGLAERAPLHF
. TRBJ1-4 TRBD1 TRBV28 TGTGCCAGCAGCCAGGTGGGCCAGGGGGACGAAAAACTGTTTTTT CASSQVGQGDEKLFF
few TRBJ2-1 . TRBV7-9 TGTGCCAGCAGCCCCTTTTCTGAGCAGTTCTTC CASSPFSEQFF
few TRBJ2-1 TRBD2 TRBV5-4 TGTGCCAGCAGCTCTCGTCACGGGGCGGGGGTACTCAATGAGCAGTTCTTC CASSSRHGAGVLNEQFF
. TRBJ2-4 . TRBV6-1 TGTGCCAGCAGAGATGTAGGGGGAAACATTCAGTACTTC CASRDVGGNIQYF